Following are 32 T cell receptor beta chains from one sample sequenced in a study of molecular identifiers for immune sequencing clone quantification. Using its own MiXCR run on the PCR reads, TCRdb lists one record per CDR3 protein. This sample has approximately 680,000 distinct CDR3 sequences; roughly 27% occur once, and the top ten carry 0.7% to 0.95%. Material: naive CD8+ T cells from blood, with Jurkat cell RNA spiked in. The subset was: FACS-sorted CD8+CD4-CCR7+CD45RA+ naive T cells. The receptor set was obtained from a human donor in good health. Some libraries in this study had Jurkat cell RNA spiked in.

This clonotype has a single count. V and J are TRBV6-2 or TRBV6-3 and TRBJ1-1, with D uncertain. Germline-derived CDR1 and CDR2 are MNHEY and SVGEGT. Between the trimmed V and J ends, which lost 6 bases and 4 bases, there was a span of 6 bases. The CDR3 loop spans 11 amino acids. The CDR3: CASRLSTEAFF. In DNA form, the CDR3 reads TGTGCCAGCAGACTGTCCACTGAAGCTTTCTTT.

This chain connects TRBV13 to TRBJ1-1; the D gene is possibly TRBD1 (5 bases). CDR1 is PRHDT, CDR2 FYEKMQ, per germline (reference sequence). With 5 bases removed from V and 0 bases from J, the gap between germline ends came to 16 bases. The CDR3 loop spans 16 amino acids. The CDR3 DNA reads TGTGCCAGCAGCGGTCTCGGGGGTGGGGTGAACACTGAAGCTTTCTTT. Amino acids: CASSGLGGGVNTEAFF.

Of note for this clonotype: A read error is likely here: a far larger clone is one base away. The rearrangement uses TRBV10-2 and TRBJ2-7, with D unresolved. This CDR3 comprises 12 residues. From germline, CDR1 is WSHSY and CDR2 SAAADI. CDR3 nucleotides: TGCGCCAGCAGTGCCAGCTCCTACGGGCAGTACTTC. This translates into CASSASSYGQYF.

The chain links TRBV6-2 or TRBV6-3 to TRBJ1-5, with 8 bases aligning to TRBD1. CDR3 size: 15 residues. With V trimmed by 4 bases and J by 8 bases, 10 bases remained unmatched. From germline, CDR1 is MNHEY and CDR2 SVGEGT. The CDR3 is CASSWGQAWEEPQHF. CDR3 bases: TGTGCCAGCAGTTGGGGACAGGCATGGGAGGAGCCCCAGCATTTT.

The V gene is TRBV5-4, the J gene TRBJ1-2; 8 positions match TRBD1. This CDR3 contains 15 residues. Germline V gives CDR1 SGHNT, CDR2 YYREEE (reference sequence). The V segment lost 0 bases and the J segment 7 bases; nucleotides outside the gene matches: 8. The CDR3 loop is CASSLGSQGARGYTF. In DNA form, the CDR3 reads TGTGCCAGCAGCTTGGGGTCGCAGGGGGCGCGTGGCTACACCTTC.

Comments on this clonotype: The conserved phenylalanine or tryptophan is not found at the CDR3 terminus, so this likely reflects a read error. This chain uses TRBV7-7 with TRBJ2-7, with D tentatively TRBD2 (7 bases). The CDR3 runs 13 residues. Per germline, CDR1 SSHAT and CDR2 FNYEAQ (reference sequence). CDR3 nucleotides: TGTGCTAGCTCACCAGGGGAGGGGTACGAGCAGTACTCC. Translation: CASSPGEGYEQYS.

The chain uses TRBV25-1 and TRBJ1-1, with 8 bases lining up with TRBD1. Germline V lookup: CDR1 MGHDK, CDR2 SYGVNS. Losses at the gene ends were 4 bases for V and 7 bases for J; bases not matched to a gene: 8. The CDR3 sequence is 14 residues long. The CDR3 spells CASSGGTGPFEAFF. The CDR3 bases are TGTGCCAGCAGTGGGGGGACAGGTCCCTTTGAAGCTTTCTTT.

This clonotype came up once. A much larger clone lies a single base off, so this may be a read error. This chain uses TRBV6-5 with TRBJ2-5, with D possibly being TRBD1 (6 bases). The CDR3 is 15 residues long. V was trimmed by 5 bases and J by 1 base, leaving 14 bases between them. Germline V gene lookup returns CDR1 MNHEY and CDR2 SVGAGI. The CDR3, as DNA: TGTGCCAGCAGTCGCAGGGGCTCGATCCAAGAGACCCAGTACTTC. It yields the protein CASSRRGSIQETQYF.

A word on this clonotype: One base away lies a much larger clone, so this may be a sequencing read error. The chain combines TRBV20-1 with TRBJ2-5; 8 bases are shared with TRBD2. With V trimmed by 7 bases and J by 9 bases, 16 bases remained unmatched. Germline V gene sequence: CDR1 DFQATT, CDR2 SNEGSKA (reference sequence). This CDR3 is built from 14 residues. The CDR3 reads CSGRGAGVGEAQYF. The CDR3 nucleotides are TGCAGTGGGAGGGGAGCGGGAGTGGGTGAGGCCCAGTACTTC.

This chain connects TRBV9 to TRBJ2-2, with 7 positions matching TRBD1. This CDR3 contains 13 residues. The germline gives CDR1 SGDLS, CDR2 YYNGEE. V dropped 7 bases and J dropped 5; count of bases not matched to a gene: 5. The DNA of the CDR3 is TGTGCCAGCGAACCGACAGGGACCGGGGAGCTGTTTTTT. This encodes CASEPTGTGELFF.

The chain links TRBV7-9 to TRBJ2-1, with TRBD2 matching 13 bases. In germline, CDR1 is SEHNR, CDR2 FQNEAQ (reference sequence). The CDR3 runs to 18 residues. With 8 bases clipped from V and 0 bases from J, the junction kept 10 bases outside the gene matches. The CDR3 is CASEGLAGTLSSYNEQFF. The CDR3 DNA follows: TGTGCCAGCGAGGGACTAGCGGGGACTCTGAGCTCCTACAATGAGCAGTTCTTC.

Of note for this clonotype: Given the absence of the conserved phenylalanine or tryptophan at the CDR3 end, a read error is likely. The CDR3 nucleotides read TGTGCCAGCAGTCTTGCCGGGAACTCCGAGCAGTACCTC. Its translation is CASSLAGNSEQYL. The chain employs TRBV27 and TRBJ2-7, with D possibly being TRBD2 (5 bases). Germline loops: CDR1 MNHEY, CDR2 SMNVEV (reference sequence). Deletions cut 5 bases from V and 6 bases from J, with 14 bases between. This CDR3 has 13 amino acids.

This chain links TRBV12-2 with TRBJ2-2. TRBV12-2 counts as a pseudogene. The CDR3 runs to 16 residues. The CDR3 nucleotides read TGTGCAAGTCGCTTCGGAATTAGCGGGAACACCGGGGAGCTGTTTTTT. This sequence encodes CASRFGISGNTGELFF.

This clonotype was seen many times. The chain has TRBV4-3 and TRBJ1-3; D is ambiguous. The CDR3 totals 17 residues. The V gene lost 3 bases and the J gene lost 0 bases, with 15 bases spanning the gap. The V gene's germline CDR1 is LGHNA and CDR2 YSLEER. The CDR3 protein is CASSQVVGSSSGNTIYF. The CDR3 DNA reads TGCGCCAGCAGCCAGGTGGTGGGGTCCTCCTCTGGAAACACCATATATTTT.

This clonotype was seen at least ten times. The gene calls are TRBV12-3 or TRBV12-4 and TRBJ1-1; D uncertain. Trimming took 6 bases from V and 5 from J, leaving 13 bases between them. The CDR3 is 13 residues long. This CDR3 is CASSEGRETEAFF. Here the CDR3 DNA reads TGTGCCAGCAGCGAAGGACGGGAAACTGAAGCTTTCTTT.

As to this clonotype: This may arise from a read error, as a much more abundant clone is one base away. The rearrangement links TRBV7-9 to TRBJ1-5; a possible D gene is TRBD1 (6 bases). This CDR3 spans 13 amino acids. Germline V CDR1 and CDR2: SEHNR, FQNEAQ (reference sequence). The CDR3 region has the DNA TGTGCCAGCAGCTGGGACAACAATCAGCTCCAGCATTTT. This encodes CASSWDNNQLQHF.

This chain joins TRBV2 and TRBJ2-7, with TRBD2 matching 9 bases. Germline V gene sequence: CDR1 SNHLY, CDR2 FYNNEI. The CDR3 runs 15 residues. The J segment lost 5 bases and the V segment lost 6 bases, leaving 11 bases of the junction unmatched. CDR3 sequence (DNA): TGTGCCAGCAGCAATCCGGGACTAGCTTTCCACGAGCAGTACTTC. Protein: CASSNPGLAFHEQYF.

In the case of this clonotype: A much more abundant neighbour one base away suggests this may be a read error. The conserved phenylalanine or tryptophan normally closing the CDR3 is absent here, so this likely arose from a read error. CDR3 sequence: CASSLAVAGELFL. The CDR3 DNA reads TGTGCCAGCAGCTTAGCAGTTGCCGGGGAGCTGTTTCTT. The chain combines TRBV7-9 with TRBJ2-2; D is unclear. Germline V gives CDR1 SEHNR, CDR2 FQNEAQ (reference sequence). The CDR3 loop spans 13 amino acids. V lost 0 bases and J lost 6, with 5 bases in between.

The table lists this clonotype with a few counts. This chain joins TRBV4-1 and TRBJ2-7; the match to TRBD2 covers 9 bases. This CDR3 spans 15 amino acids. Germline trimming cut 1 base from V and 6 bases from J; bases unmatched to any gene: 7. The germline gives CDR1 MGHRA, CDR2 YSYEKL. In nucleotides, the CDR3 is TGCGCCAGCAGCCAAGCCGGGACTAGCATGATCGAGCAGTACTTC. It yields the protein CASSQAGTSMIEQYF.

This clonotype was counted a single time. The chain joins TRBV24-1 to TRBJ1-4; 7 nucleotides match TRBD1. Germline trimming cut 5 bases from V and 5 bases from J; bases unmatched to any gene: 13. This CDR3 is 17 amino acids long. Germline CDR1 is KGHDR and CDR2 is SFDVKD. The CDR3 loop reads CATSVTQGWTKNEKLFF. The DNA for the CDR3 is TGTGCCACCAGTGTTACACAGGGGTGGACGAAGAATGAAAAACTGTTTTTT.

This clonotype showed up many times. The genes are TRBV5-4 and TRBJ2-3; 7 nucleotides agree with TRBD1. The CDR3 is 16 residues long. Trimming at V came to 1 base and at J to 2 bases, leaving 7 bases not matched to a gene. The germline V gene encodes CDR1 SGHNT and CDR2 YYREEE (reference sequence). Here the CDR3 DNA reads TGTGCCAGCAGCTTGAAATGGGGGACAGTCACAGATACGCAGTATTTT. Its translation: CASSLKWGTVTDTQYF.

This clonotype was seen a handful of times. This may be a read error, as it is one base from a much larger clone. This rearrangement joins TRBV29-1 to TRBJ2-1, with 11 bases aligning to TRBD2. There are 12 residues in the CDR3. V lost 6 bases, J lost 7 bases, and 2 bases stayed unmatched. Germline V CDR1 and CDR2: SQVTM, ANQGSEA. CDR3 in amino acids: CSVTSGSNEQFF. CDR3 DNA: TGCAGCGTCACTAGCGGGAGTAATGAGCAGTTCTTC.

As concerns this clonotype: This clone may be a read error of a much larger clone one base away. The CDR3 bases are TGTGCCAGCAGTTTATTACGGGACCGTCAGCCCCAGTATTTT. Protein: CASSLLRDRQPQYF. The rearrangement links TRBV28 to TRBJ1-5; D might be TRBD1 or TRBD2, each matching 5 bases. The J call is uncertain, as TRBJ2-3 better fits the DNA end. The CDR3 has 14 amino acids. Germline-derived CDR1 and CDR2 are MDHEN and SYDVKM.

This clonotype has just a few counts. This chain uses TRBV4-3 with TRBJ2-1, with 9 bases matching TRBD1. V lost 0 bases, J lost 2 bases, and 5 bases stayed unmatched. The length of the CDR3 is 17 residues. Per germline, CDR1 LGHNA and CDR2 YSLEER. The CDR3 region has the DNA TGCGCCAGCAGCCAAGATCTTCACAGGGGGCCCTACAATGAGCAGTTCTTC. It encodes CASSQDLHRGPYNEQFF.

Note on this clonotype: At one end, the junction sequence differs from germline, possibly due to a read error. The J gene is TRBJ1-1, the V gene TRBV7-2; D is unresolved. The CDR3 is 13 amino acids. CDR1 and CDR2 (germline): SGHTA, FQGNSA. CDR3 sequence: CASSLDVGAEAFF. The CDR3 nucleotides are TGTGCCAGCAGCTTAGACGTGGGCGCTGAGGCTTTCTTT.

The gene calls are TRBV27 and TRBJ2-1; perhaps TRBD2 as D (5 bases). The CDR3 is 14 amino acids. CDR1 is MNHEY and CDR2 is SMNVEV in the germline V gene (reference sequence). Trimming took 2 bases from V and 10 from J, leaving 15 bases between them. The CDR3 DNA follows: TGTGCCAGCAGTTTAGGTAGCGTAGGTTCGGAGCAGTTCTTC. As protein: CASSLGSVGSEQFF.

This clonotype turned up a few times. The chain joins TRBV9 to TRBJ1-5; TRBD1 aligns across 7 bases. The CDR3 is made up of 13 amino acids. The germline V gene has CDR1 SGDLS and CDR2 YYNGEE. Trimming removed 3 bases from V and 7 bases from J; junction bases left unmatched: 4. CDR3 loop: CASSEGDSQPQHF. DNA for the CDR3: TGTGCCAGCAGCGAGGGGGACAGCCAGCCCCAGCATTTT.

This clonotype was seen repeatedly, ten times or more. The chain recombines TRBV9 with TRBJ2-4, with 8 bases that match TRBD2. The CDR3 is made up of 13 amino acids. CDR1 SGDLS and CDR2 YYNGEE come from the germline V gene. V gave up 6 bases and J gave up 16 bases; unmatched junction bases: 15. In nucleotides, the CDR3 is TGTGCCAGCACCTCTTCCGTCGGGGGGGTACCTTACTTC. Translated, it gives CASTSSVGGVPYF.

V usage is TRBV27 and J usage is TRBJ2-3; D is uncertain. The CDR3 runs to 13 residues. CDR1 and CDR2 (germline): MNHEY, SMNVEV (reference sequence). V was cut by 3 bases and J by 4 bases, with 8 bases left in between. CDR3: CASSFLRPDTQYF. Written as DNA, the CDR3 is TGTGCCAGCAGTTTCCTGAGACCAGATACGCAGTATTTT.

The chain recombines TRBV24-1 with TRBJ1-5; no firm D call. Germline V lookup: CDR1 KGHDR, CDR2 SFDVKD. Trimming removed 3 bases from V and 7 bases from J, with 9 bases in between. This CDR3 is built from 13 residues. DNA of the CDR3: TGTGCCACCAGTGATAATGTCGGACAGCCCCAGCATTTT. The encoded protein is CATSDNVGQPQHF.

This clonotype was observed at least ten times. The chain uses TRBV4-3 and TRBJ1-3; tentatively, D is TRBD1 (6 bases). The V gene's germline CDR1 is LGHNA and CDR2 YSLEER. There are 16 residues in the CDR3. V dropped 3 bases and J dropped 1 base, with 13 bases sitting between them. CDR3 nucleotides: TGCGCCAGCAGCCACCGGGACACCGGTTCTGGAAACACCATATATTTT. Protein sequence: CASSHRDTGSGNTIYF.

The chain is built from TRBV2 and TRBJ2-1, with TRBD1 identical over 7 bases. Germline values: CDR1 SNHLY, CDR2 FYNNEI. The V and J ends lost 6 bases and 7 bases, in that order; junction bases with no gene match: 18. CDR3 size: 17 residues. DNA for the CDR3: TGTGCCAGCAGCGAGGGGGCGCAGGGGAAATCTGGGAATGAGCAGTTCTTC. Translated: CASSEGAQGKSGNEQFF.